This T cell receptor beta chain appears in the sequencing data of a study of control samples from healthy donors and cancer patients. The CDR3 is made up of 14 amino acids. Germline CDR1 reads ENHRY; CDR2 reads SYGVKD. V was pared by 6 bases and J by 5 bases, with 14 bases between. The method was immunoSEQ multiplex PCR; TCRdb's version includes in-frame clones alone and lacks a portion of them. The repertoire holds some 120,000 clones, with 80% to 95% as singletons. The sample holds a few counts of this clone. This TCR was recovered from a man younger than 30 in good health. The material sequenced was blood. The chain is built from TRBV10-3 and TRBJ1-5, with TRBD1 as a possible D gene (6 bases). In DNA, the CDR3 is TGTGCCATCAGGGCGACAGGACTCTATCAGCCCCAGCATTTT. This translates into CAIRATGLYQPQHF.